Below, 23 T cell receptor beta chains from the same sample are listed, as sequenced in a study of OX40 agonist ivuxolimab in advanced cancers. Only in-frame clones appear in the TCRdb table, and some are missing; sequencing was by immunoSEQ multiplex PCR. The sample yields about 58,000 clones, 75% to 90% seen once. This specimen consisted of CD4+ or CD8+ T cells sorted from blood, obtained in a trial of the OX40 agonist ivuxolimab. Every receptor here comes from an adult with an advanced solid tumor such as melanoma, head and neck, liver or kidney cancer.

The CDR3 bases are TGTGCCAGCAGCCGCCAGGGGGCCGAAGAAAAACTGTTTTTT. Amino acid sequence: CASSRQGAEEKLFF. The chain combines TRBV5-4 with TRBJ1-4, with 8 bases matching TRBD1. This CDR3 comprises 14 residues. Germline V CDR1 and CDR2: SGHNT, YYREEE (reference sequence). The trim removed 4 bases at V and 8 bases at J, leaving 7 bases unmatched.

Comment on this clone: One junction end disagrees with the germline gene, perhaps due to a read error. V and J are TRBV5-5 and TRBJ1-4, with 8 bases identical to TRBD1. Germline assignment: CDR1 SGHKS and CDR2 YYEKEE (reference sequence). CDR3 length: 11 residues. CDR3 in DNA: TGTGCCAGCAGCTCGGAGGGGGACAGGATTTTT. Its translation is CASSSEGDRIF. Full variable domain (outside the CDR3, taken from reference TRBV5-5 and TRBJ1-4): DAGVTQSPTHLIKTRGQQVTLRCSPISGHKSVSWYQQVLGQGPQFIFQYYEKEERGRGNFPDRFSARQFPNYSSELNVNALLLGDSALYLCASSSEGDRIFGSGTQLSVL.

V is TRBV18 and J is TRBJ2-7; D gene uncertain. The CDR3 runs to 12 residues. V dropped 2 bases and J dropped 5 bases, with 7 bases sitting between them. Germline V gene lookup returns CDR1 KGHSH and CDR2 LQKENI. The CDR3 DNA sequence: TGTGCCAGCTCACCAATAGGGAACGAGCAGTACTTC. Translated: CASSPIGNEQYF.

The chain joins TRBV28 to TRBJ2-7; D gene ambiguous. The germline V gene encodes CDR1 MDHEN and CDR2 SYDVKM. Trimming removed 6 bases at V and 2 bases at J, with 11 bases between. The CDR3 length is 13 residues. Here the CDR3 DNA reads TGTGCCAGCAGGAGGCAGGCAGCCTACGAGCAGTACTTC. Translating it yields CASRRQAAYEQYF.

The V gene is TRBV4-2, the J gene TRBJ2-3; a weak D match, TRBD1 (5 bases). V was clipped by 1 base and J by 4 bases, with 12 bases between them. CDR3 length: 15 residues. Germline V CDR1 and CDR2: LGHNA, YNFKEQ. CDR3 in DNA: TGTGCCAGCAGCCAAGGGACGAAGACAGCAGATACGCAGTATTTT. Encoded protein: CASSQGTKTADTQYF.

V gene TRBV9 combines with J gene TRBJ1-4; D possibly corresponds to TRBD1 (6 bases). This CDR3 has 15 amino acids. The V end was cut by 7 bases, the J end by 7 bases, with 20 bases between. Looked up from germline, CDR1 is SGDLS and CDR2 is YYNGEE. The CDR3: CASSFSGQKGEKLFF. CDR3 bases: TGTGCCAGCTCCTTTTCGGGACAAAAAGGTGAAAAACTGTTTTTT.

CDR3 DNA sequence: TGTGCCAGCAGCCCGAGGGGCGGGGGGGCGACTCAAGAGACCCAGTACTTC. This sequence encodes CASSPRGGGATQETQYF. The chain is built from TRBV7-3 and TRBJ2-5, with 9 positions matching TRBD2. CDR3 length: 17 amino acids. V was pared by 5 bases and J by 2 bases, with 12 bases of the junction left unmatched. The germline V gene encodes CDR1 SGHTA and CDR2 FQGTGA.

The chain uses TRBV28 and TRBJ1-2; D remains unclear. Trimming removed 3 bases from V and 0 bases from J, with 17 bases in between. The V gene's germline CDR1 is MDHEN and CDR2 SYDVKM. This CDR3 has 17 amino acids. The CDR3: CASSFVASTLANYGYTF. The CDR3 nucleotides are TGTGCCAGCAGTTTCGTAGCTTCCACACTAGCTAACTATGGCTACACCTTC.

The chain combines TRBV5-6 with TRBJ1-5, with 9 positions matching TRBD1. CDR1 SGHDT and CDR2 YYEEEE come from the germline V gene. Trimming took 3 bases from V and 7 from J; bases not matched to a gene: 5. The CDR3 spans 14 residues. The CDR3 sequence: CASSWGQGEQPQHF. The DNA for the CDR3 is TGTGCCAGCAGCTGGGGACAGGGCGAACAGCCCCAGCATTTT.

The V call is TRBV6-6, the J call TRBJ2-7; 10 bases fit TRBD1. Germline loops: CDR1 MNHNY, CDR2 SVGAGI (reference sequence). The J segment lost 3 bases and the V segment lost 7 bases, leaving 12 bases of the junction unmatched. The CDR3 is made up of 16 amino acids. The CDR3 spells CASTFTGTGAFYEQYF. The CDR3 DNA is TGTGCCAGCACCTTCACCGGGACAGGGGCGTTCTACGAGCAGTACTTC.

The chain combines TRBV5-1 with TRBJ1-2, with 7 nucleotides matching TRBD1. V dropped 3 bases and J dropped 6; count of bases not matched to a gene: 5. The germline V gene encodes CDR1 SGHRS and CDR2 YFSETQ. The CDR3 has 13 residues. CDR3 sequence: CASSSQGRDGYTF. The CDR3 DNA is TGCGCCAGCAGCTCACAGGGGAGGGATGGCTACACCTTC.

J is TRBJ2-7 and V is TRBV4-2, with a weak D call TRBD1 (5 bases). Germline V gene lookup returns CDR1 LGHNA and CDR2 YNFKEQ. This CDR3 spans 15 amino acids. Deletions cut 2 bases from V and 2 bases from J, with 13 bases between. CDR3 nucleotides: TGTGCCAGCAGCCAACCTACTCAGGGAACCTACGAGCAGTACTTC. Its translation is CASSQPTQGTYEQYF.

This sequence joins TRBV7-3 and TRBJ1-2; D gene unclear. CDR1 and CDR2 from the germline V gene are SGHTA and FQGTGA. The CDR3 sequence is 13 residues long. V was shortened by 7 bases and J by 4 bases, with 13 bases between the two germline ends. The CDR3 DNA follows: TGTGCCAGCACCGAGGGTTCAGGCTATGGCTACACCTTC. Translation gives CASTEGSGYGYTF.

The V call is TRBV7-2, the J call TRBJ2-7; TRBD2 agrees at 13 bases. Per the germline V gene, CDR1 is SGHTA and CDR2 is FQGNSA. This CDR3 region has 15 residues. V shed 5 bases, J shed 7 bases, and the junction held 8 bases outside the gene matches. The CDR3 loop reads CASSPGTSGEGEQYF. For the CDR3, the DNA is TGTGCCAGCAGCCCTGGGACTAGCGGGGAGGGTGAGCAGTACTTC.

Only a few counts were recorded for this clone. The chain carries TRBV29-1 and TRBJ1-1, with D possibly TRBD1 on 6 matching bases. V was cut by 8 bases and J by 7 bases, with 14 bases left in between. Germline V gene lookup returns CDR1 SQVTM and CDR2 ANQGSEA. The CDR3 consists of 11 residues. The chain's CDR3 is CSTSGEVEAFF. The CDR3 DNA sequence: TGCAGCACATCAGGGGAAGTTGAAGCTTTCTTT.

V usage is TRBV11-3 and J usage is TRBJ2-7; no reliable D call. Trimming took 1 base from V and 4 from J, leaving 14 bases between them. Germline CDR1 SGHNT, CDR2 YENEEA. CDR3 size: 15 residues. The CDR3 coding sequence is TGTGCCAGCAGCTTAGGGACCGCTCACGGTTACGAGCAGTACTTC. This codes for CASSLGTAHGYEQYF.

The genes are TRBV2 and TRBJ2-3; perhaps TRBD2 as D (7 bases). CDR1 is SNHLY and CDR2 is FYNNEI in the germline V gene. This CDR3 has 15 residues. Trimming took off 6 bases at V and 5 bases at J, with 18 bases between the two ends. CDR3 loop: CASRQGGGRVDTQYF. As DNA, the CDR3 is TGTGCCAGCAGACAAGGGGGGGGGCGTGTAGATACGCAGTATTTT.

The chain carries TRBV7-3 and TRBJ2-3; 10 positions agree with TRBD2. The germline V gene encodes CDR1 SGHTA and CDR2 FQGTGA. The CDR3 spans 19 residues. V dropped 5 bases and J dropped 2; count of bases not matched to a gene: 16. The CDR3 here is CASSARSGGNAGVTDTQYF. The CDR3 region has the DNA TGTGCCAGCAGCGCCCGTAGCGGGGGGAATGCTGGGGTCACAGATACGCAGTATTTT.

Here the CDR3 reads CASSLGGRLNSPLHF. The CDR3 DNA follows: TGTGCCAGCAGTTTAGGAGGCAGGTTAAATTCACCCCTCCACTTT. The V gene is TRBV28, the J gene TRBJ1-6; D is unresolved. V lost 2 bases, J lost 7 bases, and 12 bases lay in between. Germline CDR1 is MDHEN and CDR2 is SYDVKM. This CDR3 contains 15 residues.

V and J are TRBV4-1 and TRBJ2-3; 8 bases map to TRBD2. CDR1 is MGHRA, CDR2 YSYEKL, per germline. V gave up 4 bases and J gave up 2 bases; unmatched junction bases: 17. The CDR3 totals 19 residues. The CDR3: CASSRPFPALAGTTDTQYF. The CDR3 DNA follows: TGCGCCAGCAGCCGTCCTTTTCCAGCTTTAGCGGGGACCACAGATACGCAGTATTTT.

The chain links TRBV6-1 to TRBJ1-5, with 9 positions matching TRBD1. This CDR3 has 15 amino acids. Germline V CDR1 and CDR2: MNHNS, SASEGT. V shed 2 bases and J 4 bases; nucleotides not matched to a gene: 3. The CDR3 region is CASSESGTGNQPQHF. The CDR3 region has the DNA TGTGCCAGCAGTGAAAGCGGGACAGGGAATCAGCCCCAGCATTTT.

This sequence joins TRBV5-8 and TRBJ1-5; 7 bases agree with TRBD1. Germline CDR1 SGHTS, CDR2 YDEGEE. With 0 bases clipped from V and 1 base from J, the junction kept 7 bases outside the gene matches. This CDR3 has 17 amino acids. The CDR3 DNA reads as TGTGCCAGCAGCTTGGGCGGGACGACAGGGAGCAATCAGCCCCAGCATTTT. It codes for CASSLGGTTGSNQPQHF.

This clone came up once. V usage is TRBV5-1 and J usage is TRBJ2-3; 7 bases are shared with TRBD1. With V trimmed by 4 bases and J by 2 bases, 13 bases remained unmatched. The V gene's germline CDR1 is SGHRS and CDR2 YFSETQ. The CDR3 has 17 residues. DNA of the CDR3: TGCGCCAGCAGCCCTCGACAGGGAGCGATCTTCACAGATACGCAGTATTTT. Encoded protein: CASSPRQGAIFTDTQYF.